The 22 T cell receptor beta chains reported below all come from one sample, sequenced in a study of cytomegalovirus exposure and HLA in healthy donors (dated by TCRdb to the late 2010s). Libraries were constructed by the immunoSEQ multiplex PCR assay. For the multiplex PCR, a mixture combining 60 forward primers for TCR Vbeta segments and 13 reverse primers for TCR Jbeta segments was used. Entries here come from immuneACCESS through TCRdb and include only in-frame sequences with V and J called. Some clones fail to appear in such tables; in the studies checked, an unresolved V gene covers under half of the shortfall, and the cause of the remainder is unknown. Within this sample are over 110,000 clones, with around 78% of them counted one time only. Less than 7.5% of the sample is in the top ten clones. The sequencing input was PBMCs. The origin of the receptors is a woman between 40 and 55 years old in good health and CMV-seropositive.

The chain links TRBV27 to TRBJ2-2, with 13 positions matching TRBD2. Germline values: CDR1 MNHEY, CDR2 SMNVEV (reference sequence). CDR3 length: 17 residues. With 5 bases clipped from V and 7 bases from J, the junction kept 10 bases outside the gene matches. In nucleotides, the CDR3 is TGTGCCAGCAGTCCACTAGCGGGAGGGCCCTCGGGCGGGGAGCTGTTTTTT. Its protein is CASSPLAGGPSGGELFF.

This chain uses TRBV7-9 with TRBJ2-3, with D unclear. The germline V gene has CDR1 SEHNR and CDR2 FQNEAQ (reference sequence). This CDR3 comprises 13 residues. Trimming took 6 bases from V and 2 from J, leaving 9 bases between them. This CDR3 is CASSPQVTDTQYF. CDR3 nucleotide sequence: TGTGCCAGCAGTCCTCAGGTCACAGATACGCAGTATTTT.

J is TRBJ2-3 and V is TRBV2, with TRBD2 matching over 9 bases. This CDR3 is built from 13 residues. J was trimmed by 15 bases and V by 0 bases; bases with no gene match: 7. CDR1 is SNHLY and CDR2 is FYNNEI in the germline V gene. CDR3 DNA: TGTGCCAGCAGTGAAGCAGTAGCGGGAGTCCCATATTTT. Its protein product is CASSEAVAGVPYF.

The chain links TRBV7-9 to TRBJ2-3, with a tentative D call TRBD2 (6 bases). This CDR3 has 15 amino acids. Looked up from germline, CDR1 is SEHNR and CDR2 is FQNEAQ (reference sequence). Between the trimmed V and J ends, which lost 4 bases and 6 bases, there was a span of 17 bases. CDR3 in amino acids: CASSSGTGVGDTQYF. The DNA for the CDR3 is TGTGCCAGCAGCTCCGGAACGGGAGTGGGGGATACGCAGTATTTT.

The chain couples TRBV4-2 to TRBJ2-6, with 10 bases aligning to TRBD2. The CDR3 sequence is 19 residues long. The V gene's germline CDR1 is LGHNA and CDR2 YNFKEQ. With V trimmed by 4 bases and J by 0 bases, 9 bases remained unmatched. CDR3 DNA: TGTGCCAGCAGCCCCTTCAGCGGGAGGGCCTACTCTGGGGCCAACGTCCTGACTTTC. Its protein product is CASSPFSGRAYSGANVLTF.

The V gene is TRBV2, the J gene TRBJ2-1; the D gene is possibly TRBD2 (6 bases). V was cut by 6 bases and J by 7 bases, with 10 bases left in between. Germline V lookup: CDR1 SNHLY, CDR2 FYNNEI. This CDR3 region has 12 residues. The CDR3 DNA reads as TGTGCCAGCAGACCTGCGGGGAATGAGCAGTTCTTC. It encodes CASRPAGNEQFF.

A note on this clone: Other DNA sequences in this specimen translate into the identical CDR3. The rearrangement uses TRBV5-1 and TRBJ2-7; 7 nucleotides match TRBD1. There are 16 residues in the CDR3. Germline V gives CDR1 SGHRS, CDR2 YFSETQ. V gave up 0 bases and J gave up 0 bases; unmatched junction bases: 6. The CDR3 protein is CASSLARGTPSYEQYF. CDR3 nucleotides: TGCGCCAGCAGCTTGGCCAGGGGGACCCCCTCCTACGAGCAGTACTTC.

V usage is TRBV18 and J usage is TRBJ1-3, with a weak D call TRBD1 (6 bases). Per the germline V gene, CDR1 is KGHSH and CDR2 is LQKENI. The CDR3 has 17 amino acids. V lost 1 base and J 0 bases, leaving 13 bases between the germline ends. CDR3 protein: CASSPQSQGNSGNTIYF. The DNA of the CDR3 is TGTGCCAGCTCACCACAAAGCCAGGGGAACTCTGGAAACACCATATATTTT.

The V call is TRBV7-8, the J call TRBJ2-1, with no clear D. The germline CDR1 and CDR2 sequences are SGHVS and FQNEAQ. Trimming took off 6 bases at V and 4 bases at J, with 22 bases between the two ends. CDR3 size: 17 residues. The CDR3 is CASSQNPTSTAYNEQFF. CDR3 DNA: TGTGCCAGCAGTCAGAACCCGACAAGCACGGCTTACAATGAGCAGTTCTTC.

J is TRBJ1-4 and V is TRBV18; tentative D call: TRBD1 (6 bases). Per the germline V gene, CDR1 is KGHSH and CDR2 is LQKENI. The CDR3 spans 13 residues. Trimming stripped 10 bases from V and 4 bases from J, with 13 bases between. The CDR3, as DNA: TGTGCCACCAAGACAGGCCTTAATGAAAAACTGTTTTTT. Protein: CATKTGLNEKLFF.

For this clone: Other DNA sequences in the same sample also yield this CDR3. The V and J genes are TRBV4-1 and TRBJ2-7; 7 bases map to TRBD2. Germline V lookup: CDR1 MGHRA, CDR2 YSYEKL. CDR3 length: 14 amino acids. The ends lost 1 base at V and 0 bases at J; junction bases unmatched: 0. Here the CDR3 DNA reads TGCGCCAGCAGCCAAGCGGGAGGCTCCTACGAGCAGTACTTC. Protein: CASSQAGGSYEQYF.

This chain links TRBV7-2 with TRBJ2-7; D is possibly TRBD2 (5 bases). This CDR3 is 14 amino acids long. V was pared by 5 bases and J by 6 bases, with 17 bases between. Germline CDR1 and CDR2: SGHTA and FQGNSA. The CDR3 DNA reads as TGTGCCAGCAGCCGCTATAGTGGTACTAGCGAGCAGTACTTC. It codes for CASSRYSGTSEQYF.

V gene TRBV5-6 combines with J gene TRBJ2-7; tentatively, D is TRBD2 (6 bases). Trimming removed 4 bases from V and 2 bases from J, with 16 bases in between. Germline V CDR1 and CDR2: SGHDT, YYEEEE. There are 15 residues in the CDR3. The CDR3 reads CASSPSRDFAYEQYF. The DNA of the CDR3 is TGTGCCAGCAGCCCCTCCCGGGACTTTGCCTACGAGCAGTACTTC.

CDR3 loop: CASSSPQYGLDSYEQYF. The CDR3 DNA follows: TGTGCCAGCAGCTCCCCACAGTACGGACTAGATTCCTACGAGCAGTACTTC. The chain joins TRBV7-9 to TRBJ2-7; TRBD2 matches 7 bases. After removal of 4 bases from V and 1 base from J, the junction contained 13 bases not matched to a gene. The germline V gene encodes CDR1 SEHNR and CDR2 FQNEAQ (reference sequence). This CDR3 is built from 17 residues.

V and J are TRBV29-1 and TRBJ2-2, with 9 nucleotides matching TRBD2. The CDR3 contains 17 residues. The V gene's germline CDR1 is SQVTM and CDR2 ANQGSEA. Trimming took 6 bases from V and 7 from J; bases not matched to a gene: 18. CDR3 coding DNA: TGCAGCGTCCGAGTCCTTGCTAGCGGGATATTAGGCGGGGAGCTGTTTTTT. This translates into CSVRVLASGILGGELFF.

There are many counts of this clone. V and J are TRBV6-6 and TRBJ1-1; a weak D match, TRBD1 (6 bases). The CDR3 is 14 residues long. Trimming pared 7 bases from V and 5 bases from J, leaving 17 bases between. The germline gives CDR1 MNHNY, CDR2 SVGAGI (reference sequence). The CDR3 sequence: CASNRDKRQTEAFF. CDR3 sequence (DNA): TGTGCCAGCAACCGGGACAAAAGGCAAACTGAAGCTTTCTTT.

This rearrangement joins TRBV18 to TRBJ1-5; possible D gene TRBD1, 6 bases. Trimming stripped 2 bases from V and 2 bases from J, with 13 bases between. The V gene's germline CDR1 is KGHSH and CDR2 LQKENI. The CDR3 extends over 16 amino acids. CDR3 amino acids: CASSPMEGGGNQPQHF. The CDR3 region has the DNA TGTGCCAGCTCACCAATGGAAGGGGGTGGCAATCAGCCCCAGCATTTT.

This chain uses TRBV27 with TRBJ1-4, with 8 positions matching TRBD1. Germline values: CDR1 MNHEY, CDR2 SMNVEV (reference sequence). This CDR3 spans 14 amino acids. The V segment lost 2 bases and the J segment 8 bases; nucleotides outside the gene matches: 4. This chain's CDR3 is CASSLQGAGEKLFF. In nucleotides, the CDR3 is TGTGCCAGCAGTTTACAGGGGGCGGGAGAAAAACTGTTTTTT.

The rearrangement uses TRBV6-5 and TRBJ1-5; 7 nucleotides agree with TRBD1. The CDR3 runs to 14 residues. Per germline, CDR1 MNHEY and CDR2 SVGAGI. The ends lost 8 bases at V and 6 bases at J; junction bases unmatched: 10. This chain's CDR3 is CASSWQGEIQPQHF. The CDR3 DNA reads TGTGCCAGCTCCTGGCAGGGGGAGATTCAGCCCCAGCATTTT.

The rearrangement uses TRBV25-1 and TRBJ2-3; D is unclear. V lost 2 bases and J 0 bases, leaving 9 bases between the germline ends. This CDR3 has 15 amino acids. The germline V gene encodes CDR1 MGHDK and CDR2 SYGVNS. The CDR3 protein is CASSEDTPSTDTQYF. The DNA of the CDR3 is TGTGCCAGCAGTGAAGACACCCCTAGCACAGATACGCAGTATTTT.

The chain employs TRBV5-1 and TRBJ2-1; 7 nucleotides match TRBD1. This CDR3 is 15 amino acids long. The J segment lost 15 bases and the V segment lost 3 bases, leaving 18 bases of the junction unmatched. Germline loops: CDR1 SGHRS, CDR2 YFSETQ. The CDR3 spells CASSSTYLEQGKWFF. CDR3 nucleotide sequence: TGCGCCAGCAGCTCCACCTATTTAGAACAGGGGAAGTGGTTCTTC.

The CDR3 nucleotides read TGTGCCAGCCTTCAAGGGGCCGAGCCCCAGCATTTT. Its translation is CASLQGAEPQHF. The chain employs TRBV28 and TRBJ1-5; the D gene is possibly TRBD1 (5 bases). V was cut by 8 bases and J by 8 bases, with 13 bases left in between. The CDR3 contains 12 residues. The germline V gene encodes CDR1 MDHEN and CDR2 SYDVKM.